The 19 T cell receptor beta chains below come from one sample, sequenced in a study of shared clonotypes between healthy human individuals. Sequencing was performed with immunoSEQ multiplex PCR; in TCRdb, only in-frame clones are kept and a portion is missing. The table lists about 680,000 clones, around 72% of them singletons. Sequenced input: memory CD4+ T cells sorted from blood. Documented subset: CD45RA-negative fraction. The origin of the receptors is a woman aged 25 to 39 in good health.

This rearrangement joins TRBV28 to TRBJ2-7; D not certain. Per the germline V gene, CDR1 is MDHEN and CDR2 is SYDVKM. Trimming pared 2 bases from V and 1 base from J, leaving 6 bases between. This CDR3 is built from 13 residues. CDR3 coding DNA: TGTGCCAGCAGTTTAACTTTGTCCTACGAGCAGTACTTC. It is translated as CASSLTLSYEQYF.

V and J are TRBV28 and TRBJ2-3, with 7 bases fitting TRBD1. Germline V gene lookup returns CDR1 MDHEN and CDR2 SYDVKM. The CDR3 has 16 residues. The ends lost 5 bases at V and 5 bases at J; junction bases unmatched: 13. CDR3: CASSGWGQSGRDTQYF. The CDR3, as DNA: TGTGCCAGCAGTGGATGGGGACAGTCGGGGAGAGATACGCAGTATTTT.

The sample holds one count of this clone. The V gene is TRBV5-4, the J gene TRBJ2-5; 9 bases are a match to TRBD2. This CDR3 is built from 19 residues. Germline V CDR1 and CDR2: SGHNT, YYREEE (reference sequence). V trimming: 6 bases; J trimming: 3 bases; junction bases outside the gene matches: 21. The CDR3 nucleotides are TGTGCCAGCACCCGCCAGAGCGCGATAACGGGACTAGCAAAAGAGACCCAGTACTTC. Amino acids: CASTRQSAITGLAKETQYF.

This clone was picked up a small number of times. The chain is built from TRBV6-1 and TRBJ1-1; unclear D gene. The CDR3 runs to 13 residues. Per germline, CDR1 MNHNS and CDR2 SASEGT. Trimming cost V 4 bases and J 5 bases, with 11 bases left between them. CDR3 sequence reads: CASSGNGWTEAFF. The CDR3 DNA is TGTGCCAGCAGTGGAAATGGGTGGACTGAAGCTTTCTTT.

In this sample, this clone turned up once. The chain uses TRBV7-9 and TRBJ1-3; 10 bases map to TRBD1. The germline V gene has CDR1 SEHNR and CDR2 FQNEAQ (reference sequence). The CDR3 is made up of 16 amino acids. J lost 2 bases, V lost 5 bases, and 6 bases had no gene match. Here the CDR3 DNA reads TGTGCCAGCAGCGGAACGACAGGGGGCACTGGAAACACCATATATTTT. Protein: CASSGTTGGTGNTIYF. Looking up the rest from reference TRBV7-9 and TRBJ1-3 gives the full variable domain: DTGVSQNPRHKITKRGQNVTFRCDPISEHNRLYWYRQTLGQGPEFLTYFQNEAQLEKSRLLSDRFSAERPKGSFSTLEIQRTEQGDSAMYLCASSGTTGGTGNTIYFGEGSWLTVV.

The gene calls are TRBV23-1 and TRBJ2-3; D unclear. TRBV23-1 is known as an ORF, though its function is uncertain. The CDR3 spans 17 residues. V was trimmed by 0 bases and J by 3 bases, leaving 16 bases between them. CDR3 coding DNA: TGCGCCAGCAGTCAATCGGATGTCCCGTGGGGAACAGATACGCAGTATTTT. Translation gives CASSQSDVPWGTDTQYF.

The CDR3 nucleotides are TGCAGTGCTAGAGATACTCCCACCATATATTTT. The encoded protein is CSARDTPTIYF. The rearrangement joins TRBV20-1 to TRBJ1-3; D gene unclear. V was pared by 0 bases and J by 9 bases, with 6 bases between. The germline gives CDR1 DFQATT, CDR2 SNEGSKA (reference sequence). There are 11 residues in the CDR3.

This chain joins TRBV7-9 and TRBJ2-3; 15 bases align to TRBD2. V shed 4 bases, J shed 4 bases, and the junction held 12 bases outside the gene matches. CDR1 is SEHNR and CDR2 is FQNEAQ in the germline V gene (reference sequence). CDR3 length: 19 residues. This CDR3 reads CASSSGLAGGRSISDTQYF. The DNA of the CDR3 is TGTGCCAGCAGCTCGGGACTAGCGGGAGGTCGTTCGATCTCAGATACGCAGTATTTT.

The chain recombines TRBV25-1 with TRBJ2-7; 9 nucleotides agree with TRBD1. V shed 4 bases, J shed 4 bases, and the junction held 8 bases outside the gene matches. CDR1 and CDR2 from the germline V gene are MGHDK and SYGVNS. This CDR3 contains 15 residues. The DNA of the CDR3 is TGTGCCAGCAGTGCTGGGACAGGGAGCTTATACGAGCAGTACTTC. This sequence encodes CASSAGTGSLYEQYF.

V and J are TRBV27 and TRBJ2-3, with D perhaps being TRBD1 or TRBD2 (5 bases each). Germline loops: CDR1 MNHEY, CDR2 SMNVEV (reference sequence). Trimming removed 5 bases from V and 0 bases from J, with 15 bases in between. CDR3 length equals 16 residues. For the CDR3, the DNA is TGTGCCAGCAGTCGGGGCGGAACCCCTAGCACAGATACGCAGTATTTT. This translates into CASSRGGTPSTDTQYF.

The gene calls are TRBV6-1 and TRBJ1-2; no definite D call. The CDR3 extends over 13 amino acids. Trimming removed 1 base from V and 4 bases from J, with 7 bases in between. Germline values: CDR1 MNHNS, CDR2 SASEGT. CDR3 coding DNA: TGTGCCAGCAGTGAAGTGTCGGGCTATGGCTACACCTTC. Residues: CASSEVSGYGYTF.

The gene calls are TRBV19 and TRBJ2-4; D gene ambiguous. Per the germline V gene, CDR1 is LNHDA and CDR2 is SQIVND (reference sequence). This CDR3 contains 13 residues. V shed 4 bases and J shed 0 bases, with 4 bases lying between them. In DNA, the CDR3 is TGTGCCAGTAGTAGAATAGCCAAAAACATTCAGTACTTC. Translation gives CASSRIAKNIQYF.

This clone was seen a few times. CDR3 protein: CASSGQGDQPQHF. In DNA form, the CDR3 reads TGCGCCAGCAGTGGACAGGGGGATCAGCCCCAGCATTTT. The rearrangement joins TRBV10-2 to TRBJ1-5; TRBD1 aligns across 9 bases. After removal of 4 bases from V and 5 bases from J, the junction contained 0 bases not matched to a gene. The CDR3 has 13 residues. Germline CDR1 is WSHSY and CDR2 is SAAADI.

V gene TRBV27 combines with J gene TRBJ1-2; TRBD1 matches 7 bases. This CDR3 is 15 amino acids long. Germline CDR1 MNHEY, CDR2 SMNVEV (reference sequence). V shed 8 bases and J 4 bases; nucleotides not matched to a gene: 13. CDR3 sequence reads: CASWPLSRDSYGYTF. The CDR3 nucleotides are TGTGCCAGCTGGCCCCTTTCCCGGGACAGCTATGGCTACACCTTC.

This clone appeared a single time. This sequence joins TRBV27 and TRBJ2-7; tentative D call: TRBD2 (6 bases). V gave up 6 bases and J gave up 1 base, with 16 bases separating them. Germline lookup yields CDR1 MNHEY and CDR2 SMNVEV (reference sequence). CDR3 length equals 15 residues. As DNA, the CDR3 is TGTGCCAGCAGCCCACGAGTGGGGAGGTCCTACGAGCAGTACTTC. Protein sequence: CASSPRVGRSYEQYF.

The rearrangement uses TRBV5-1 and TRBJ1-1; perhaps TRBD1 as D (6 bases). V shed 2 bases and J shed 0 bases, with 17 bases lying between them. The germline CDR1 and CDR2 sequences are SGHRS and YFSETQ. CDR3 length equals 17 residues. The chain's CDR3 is CASSFGRGQRMNTEAFF. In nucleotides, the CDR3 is TGCGCCAGCAGCTTTGGGCGGGGGCAACGCATGAACACTGAAGCTTTCTTT.

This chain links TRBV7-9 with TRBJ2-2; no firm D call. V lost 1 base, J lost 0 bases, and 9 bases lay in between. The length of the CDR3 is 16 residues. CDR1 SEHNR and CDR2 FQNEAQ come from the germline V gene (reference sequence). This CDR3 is CASSLGVGSNTGELFF. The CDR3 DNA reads TGTGCCAGCAGCTTAGGAGTAGGATCGAACACCGGGGAGCTGTTTTTT.

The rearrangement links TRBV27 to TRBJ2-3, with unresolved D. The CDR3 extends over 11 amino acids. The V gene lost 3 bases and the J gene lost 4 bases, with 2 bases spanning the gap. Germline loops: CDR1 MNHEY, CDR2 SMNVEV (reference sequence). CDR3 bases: TGTGCCAGCAGTTTGGCAGATACGCAGTATTTT. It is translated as CASSLADTQYF.

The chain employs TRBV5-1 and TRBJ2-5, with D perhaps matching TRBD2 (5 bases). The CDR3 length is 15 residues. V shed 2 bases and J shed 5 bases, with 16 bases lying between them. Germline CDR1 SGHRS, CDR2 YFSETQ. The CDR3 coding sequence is TGCGCCAGCAGCTTACGCCCCCTTCGGAGGGAGACCCAGTACTTC. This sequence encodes CASSLRPLRRETQYF.